The clone carrying this T cell receptor (beta chain) was recorded many times. Its cognate antigen is unknown. The germline V gene has CDR1 MNHEY and CDR2 SVGEGT. The CDR3 has 13 residues. V lost 7 bases, J lost 13 bases, and 8 bases stayed unmatched. The sample is drawn from a study of early T cells in non-severe SARS-CoV-2 infection. Study overall: Sequencing used unsorted whole-blood bulk RNA, so chains lack pairing. Whole-study results and caveats: In VDJdb matching, anti-spike CD8 responses were favored while private and CD4 specificities went missing.

Individual cDNA molecules received unique molecular identifiers during library preparation. TCRdb ran MiXCR on the 5' RACE reads and lists one entry per CDR3 protein. The sample carries 30,000 to 45,000 distinct CDR3 sequences, 5% to 6.5% recorded once. Material for sequencing was whole blood. The chain carries TRBV6-2 or TRBV6-3 and TRBJ2-1, with 12 bases matching TRBD2. This receptor was obtained from an adult who was a healthcare worker with PCR-confirmed SARS-CoV-2 infection or an uninfected control (not recorded which). The CDR3 DNA reads TGTGCCAGCACCTCCCGACTAGCGGGGGCCCAGTTCTTC. This gives the protein CASTSRLAGAQFF.